The next 11 T cell receptor beta chains were all read from a single sample in a study of cytomegalovirus exposure and HLA in healthy donors. The PCR had 60 Vbeta and 13 Jbeta primers. Sequencing used immunoSEQ multiplex PCR; TCRdb keeps in-frame clones, though not all of them. The sample has over 95,000 clones, roughly 80% seen once; the top ten hold approximately 8%. Source material: PBMCs. The origin of the receptors is a female donor in good health and CMV-seronegative.

The chain has TRBV19 and TRBJ1-6, with D maybe TRBD1 (5 bases). The germline gives CDR1 LNHDA, CDR2 SQIVND (reference sequence). The CDR3 has 17 residues. V lost 5 bases, J lost 8 bases, and 22 bases lay in between. The CDR3 DNA reads as TGTGCCAGTAGTGCCCATAGGGGAACCATGCTTTATTCACCCCTCCACTTT. Translation: CASSAHRGTMLYSPLHF.

This sequence joins TRBV19 and TRBJ2-3; 9 nucleotides line up with TRBD2. The CDR3 sequence is 15 residues long. The ends lost 5 bases at V and 5 bases at J; junction bases unmatched: 8. Germline V gene data show CDR1 as LNHDA and CDR2 as SQIVND (reference sequence). The CDR3 is CASSAGGGAGDTQYF. CDR3 coding DNA: TGTGCCAGTAGTGCGGGCGGGGGGGCAGGAGATACGCAGTATTTT.

The chain links TRBV30 to TRBJ1-5, with D uncertain. Germline lookup yields CDR1 GTSNPN and CDR2 SVGIG (reference sequence). With 2 bases removed from V and 7 bases from J, the gap between germline ends came to 12 bases. This CDR3 spans 13 amino acids. CDR3 sequence reads: CAWSPRPGQPQHF. In DNA form, the CDR3 reads TGTGCCTGGAGTCCGAGGCCTGGGCAGCCCCAGCATTTT.

V and J are TRBV10-3 and TRBJ1-5, with unresolved D. The V end was cut by 4 bases, the J end by 8 bases, with 9 bases between. CDR3 length: 12 amino acids. CDR1 and CDR2 (germline): ENHRY, SYGVKD. CDR3 sequence reads: CAISGSSEPQHF. CDR3 nucleotides: TGTGCCATCAGTGGAAGCTCGGAGCCCCAGCATTTT.

CDR3 sequence: CASSLGGLAYQYYNEQFF. The CDR3 DNA reads as TGCGCCAGCAGCTTAGGAGGACTAGCTTACCAATATTACAATGAGCAGTTCTTC. The chain combines TRBV5-1 with TRBJ2-1; 8 bases agree with TRBD2. V was clipped by 2 bases and J by 4 bases; unmatched bases: 14. This CDR3 has 18 residues. Per the germline V gene, CDR1 is SGHRS and CDR2 is YFSETQ.

This rearrangement joins TRBV7-9 to TRBJ2-7; the D is unclear. V gave up 1 base and J gave up 0 bases, with 4 bases separating them. CDR1 is SEHNR, CDR2 FQNEAQ, per germline (reference sequence). The CDR3 sequence is 13 residues long. CDR3 nucleotide sequence: TGTGCCAGCAGCTTAGGGCTCTCCTACGAGCAGTACTTC. Its protein product is CASSLGLSYEQYF.

The V call is TRBV5-4, the J call TRBJ2-7, with TRBD2 identical over 14 bases. This CDR3 spans 15 amino acids. Germline CDR1 reads SGHNT; CDR2 reads YYREEE (reference sequence). V lost 4 bases, J lost 6 bases, and 6 bases stayed unmatched. The CDR3 sequence is CASSPEGLAGVEQYF. The CDR3 bases are TGTGCCAGCAGCCCGGAGGGACTAGCGGGAGTCGAGCAGTACTTC.

This clone was seen a single time. V usage is TRBV6-4 and J usage is TRBJ2-1, with 7 bases lining up with TRBD1. V dropped 0 bases and J dropped 3; count of bases not matched to a gene: 2. The CDR3 spans 15 residues. CDR1 MRHNA and CDR2 SNTAGT come from the germline V gene. The CDR3 DNA reads as TGTGCCAGCAGTGACTCGGCAGGGGGCTACAATGAGCAGTTCTTC. As protein: CASSDSAGGYNEQFF.

The count of this clone is one. This rearrangement joins TRBV6-5 to TRBJ1-2; TRBD1 matches 8 bases. Germline loops: CDR1 MNHEY, CDR2 SVGAGI. CDR3 size: 15 residues. V shed 5 bases, J shed 7 bases, and the junction held 12 bases outside the gene matches. The CDR3 DNA follows: TGTGCCAGCAGTACCCGGACAGGGAGCCGGGTTGGCTACACCTTC. Protein product: CASSTRTGSRVGYTF.

Regarding this clone: This CDR3 is also generated by other DNA sequences in the sample. V is TRBV5-1 and J is TRBJ1-1; tentatively, D is TRBD1 (5 bases). The CDR3 spans 13 residues. The ends were cut back, 2 bases at V and 1 base at J, with 6 bases in the middle. Germline CDR1 reads SGHRS; CDR2 reads YFSETQ. The CDR3 spells CASSLDRNTEAFF. The CDR3 DNA reads as TGCGCCAGCAGCTTAGACAGGAACACTGAAGCTTTCTTT.

This clone appeared once. CDR3 protein: CASSLVPGDLLGNTIYF. Written as DNA, the CDR3 is TGTGCCAGCAGCTTGGTTCCAGGGGACCTTTTGGGAAACACCATATATTTT. This chain uses TRBV5-5 with TRBJ1-3; TRBD1 is a possible D gene (6 bases). Germline V gene lookup returns CDR1 SGHKS and CDR2 YYEKEE (reference sequence). Trimming removed 0 bases at V and 4 bases at J, with 17 bases between. CDR3 size: 17 residues.